The clone carrying this T cell receptor beta chain was counted a few times. Its antigen is as yet unknown. As previously described, bulk TCR libraries were made using listed TCR primers. Using its own MiXCR run on the PCR reads, TCRdb lists one record per CDR3 protein. This table holds around 480,000 distinct CDR3 sequences, 20% to 25% found once. CDR3 length: 13 residues. CDR1 is SGHAT and CDR2 is FQNNGV in the germline V gene. V was pared by 2 bases and J by 5 bases, with 7 bases between. These data come from a study of molecular identifiers for immune sequencing clone quantification. Study context: The replicates split RNA from roughly 20,000 or 100,000 naive CD8 cells five ways and sequenced four. Points from the study as a whole: Investigators reportedly could detect spiked Jurkat TCR RNA from one cell among some 940,000 naive cells. Should identical TCR molecules share a barcode, the sizes of highly expanded clones could be underestimated.

The sequence came from a human donor in good health. Some libraries in this study had Jurkat cell RNA spiked in. This chain uses TRBV11-2 with TRBJ2-1, with D unclear. Sequencing used naive CD8+ T cells from blood, with Jurkat cell RNA spiked in. The subset is: FACS-sorted CD8+CD4-CCR7+CD45RA+ naive T cells. The CDR3 region is CASSLFQNNEQFF. CDR3 nucleotide sequence: TGTGCCAGCAGCTTATTCCAGAACAATGAGCAGTTCTTC.